The text below deals with one TCR beta chain. These data belong to a study of shared clonotypes between healthy human individuals. As for the study in general: Used for every donor were three CD4 naive, three CD4 memory, two CD8 naive and one CD8 memory plate.

Generated by immunoSEQ multiplex PCR, the TCRdb table keeps only in-frame clones and is missing some. The top ten hold over 0.3% of the sample, which has 1,400,000 or so clones, 98% seen once. CDR3 length: 16 residues. Germline CDR1 SGHDN, CDR2 FVKESK. The junction had 10 bases not matched to a gene; V was cut back by 1 base and J by 5 bases. The chain joins TRBV14 to TRBJ2-7; 8 positions match TRBD2. The TCR sequence derives from a man younger than 40 in good health. Sequenced: naive CD4+ T cells sorted from blood. Subset defined: CD45RA+ positively selected. The CDR3 region has the DNA TGTGCCAGCAGCCAAGTAGCGGGACTAGTTTTGGACGAGCAGTACTTC. It is translated as CASSQVAGLVLDEQYF.